One and the same sample provided the 12 T cell receptor beta chains below, sequenced in a study of shared clonotypes between healthy human individuals. Measured with immunoSEQ multiplex PCR; TCRdb has only the in-frame clones, and not every one. The data contain roughly 600,000 clones, roughly 98% of them singletons. Positively selected for CCR7, the CD45RO-negative cells used as naive CD8 cells excluded terminally differentiated effector memory CD45RA+ cells. The sequenced sample consisted of naive CD8+ T cells sorted from blood. The receptors were sampled from a young man in good health.

The V and J genes are TRBV9 and TRBJ2-7; TRBD1 matches at 9 bases. The junction had 8 bases not matched to a gene; V was cut back by 4 bases and J by 3 bases. Germline V gene lookup returns CDR1 SGDLS and CDR2 YYNGEE. The CDR3 runs 15 residues. As DNA, the CDR3 is TGTGCCAGCAGCCCCAGTTCGGGACAGGGCTACGAGCAGTACTTC. It codes for CASSPSSGQGYEQYF.

This rearrangement joins TRBV2 to TRBJ2-7; maybe TRBD1 (5 bases). V was pared by 6 bases and J by 6 bases, with 6 bases between. The length of the CDR3 is 10 residues. CDR1 and CDR2 (germline): SNHLY, FYNNEI. The CDR3 DNA sequence: TGTGCCAGCAGGGGGCCCGAGCAGTACTTC. It translates to CASRGPEQYF.

The gene calls are TRBV29-1 and TRBJ2-7, with D perhaps matching TRBD2 (6 bases). Trimming stripped 2 bases from V and 5 bases from J, with 13 bases between. CDR1 and CDR2 from the germline V gene are SQVTM and ANQGSEA. The CDR3 is made up of 13 amino acids. CDR3 sequence (DNA): TGCAGCGTTGAATTGGGGGAGGCTGACGAGCAGTACTTC. This sequence encodes CSVELGEADEQYF.

CDR3 bases: TGTGCCAGCAGCTACGGGACAGGGAGCAATCAGCCCCAGCATTTT. Translating gives CASSYGTGSNQPQHF. V usage is TRBV27 and J usage is TRBJ1-5, with 9 bases matching TRBD1. The germline CDR1 and CDR2 sequences are MNHEY and SMNVEV (reference sequence). J gave up 1 base and V 6 bases, and 4 bases lay outside the gene matches. The CDR3 spans 15 residues.

This rearrangement joins TRBV6-5 to TRBJ1-1; D is unresolved. Germline CDR1 reads MNHEY; CDR2 reads SVGAGI. This CDR3 comprises 14 residues. V lost 2 bases to trimming and J lost 1 base, with 8 bases between them. Here the CDR3 reads CASSYGGWNTEAFF. CDR3 in DNA: TGTGCCAGCAGTTACGGCGGGTGGAACACTGAAGCTTTCTTT.

The V gene is TRBV14, the J gene TRBJ2-7; no firm D call. The CDR3 is 16 residues long. Trimming took off 1 base at V and 7 bases at J, with 20 bases between the two ends. CDR1 is SGHDN and CDR2 is FVKESK in the germline V gene. The chain's CDR3 is CASSQGIYGQTREQYF. The CDR3 DNA sequence: TGTGCCAGCAGCCAAGGGATCTACGGGCAGACGAGAGAGCAGTACTTC.

The chain combines TRBV30 with TRBJ2-1, with TRBD2 identical over 8 bases. The CDR3 totals 14 residues. V was pared by 4 bases and J by 4 bases, with 6 bases of the junction left unmatched. Germline assignment: CDR1 GTSNPN and CDR2 SVGIG (reference sequence). CDR3 sequence (DNA): TGTGCCTGGATTACTAGCGGAGCTTACAATGAGCAGTTCTTC. As protein: CAWITSGAYNEQFF.

The chain uses TRBV6-1 and TRBJ1-4; perhaps TRBD1 as D (5 bases). V shed 2 bases and J shed 8 bases, with 12 bases lying between them. The CDR3 totals 14 residues. In germline, CDR1 is MNHNS, CDR2 SASEGT. The CDR3 DNA follows: TGTGCCAGCAGTGAATTCGGGGGGAGGGAAAAACTGTTTTTT. As protein: CASSEFGGREKLFF.

Turning to this clone: The same CDR3 can be traced to other DNA sequences in this sample. This chain connects TRBV7-9 to TRBJ2-7; D is unresolved. This CDR3 has 11 residues. The germline V and J ends were trimmed by 4 bases and 2 bases, with 3 bases remaining between them. Germline V gives CDR1 SEHNR, CDR2 FQNEAQ (reference sequence). The CDR3, as DNA: TGTGCCAGCAGCTCTCCCTACGAGCAGTACTTC. Protein sequence: CASSSPYEQYF.

The genes are TRBV7-6 and TRBJ2-7; 12 bases are a match to TRBD2. The CDR3 loop spans 17 amino acids. Germline V gene sequence: CDR1 SGHVS, CDR2 FNYEAQ. With 1 base clipped from V and 5 bases from J, the junction kept 9 bases outside the gene matches. The CDR3 is CASSLGPLAGGPDEQYF. The CDR3 DNA reads as TGTGCCAGCAGCTTAGGGCCCCTAGCGGGAGGGCCGGACGAGCAGTACTTC.

The genes are TRBV6-6 and TRBJ2-1; 9 positions match TRBD2. The CDR3 loop spans 15 amino acids. Germline V gene data show CDR1 as MNHNY and CDR2 as SVGAGI (reference sequence). V lost 0 bases and J lost 5; bases outside the gene matches: 2. The CDR3 nucleotides are TGTGCCAGCAGTTACTCTGTAGCGGGAGACAATGAGCAGTTCTTC. Translating gives CASSYSVAGDNEQFF.

The chain joins TRBV29-1 to TRBJ2-5, with TRBD2 matching 8 bases. Germline loops: CDR1 SQVTM, CDR2 ANQGSEA. The CDR3 runs 15 residues. The V segment lost 0 bases and the J segment 2 bases; nucleotides outside the gene matches: 5. In DNA, the CDR3 is TGCAGCGTTGAAGATCTGCTAGCGGGTCAAGAGACCCAGTACTTC. This codes for CSVEDLLAGQETQYF.